Shown below are 27 T cell receptor beta chains from a single sample sequenced in a study of OX40 agonist ivuxolimab in advanced cancers. Sequencing was performed with immunoSEQ multiplex PCR; in TCRdb, only in-frame clones are kept and a portion is missing. The sample consists of roughly 80,000 clones, 83% of them appearing once. Specimen: CD4+ or CD8+ T cells sorted from blood, collected in a trial of the OX40 agonist ivuxolimab. These receptor sequences come from an adult with an advanced solid tumor such as melanoma, head and neck, liver or kidney cancer.

The chain has TRBV28 and TRBJ2-7; 7 bases align to TRBD2. This CDR3 comprises 12 residues. V lost 6 bases and J lost 6; bases outside the gene matches: 5. Germline assignment: CDR1 MDHEN and CDR2 SYDVKM. In nucleotides, the CDR3 is TGTGCCAGCAGGACTAGCCTACTCGAGCAGTACTTC. Translating it yields CASRTSLLEQYF.

This clone was detected only once. This sequence joins TRBV27 and TRBJ1-1; 9 bases map to TRBD1. The CDR3 is 14 amino acids. After removal of 8 bases from V and 1 base from J, the junction contained 5 bases not matched to a gene. Germline V gene data show CDR1 as MNHEY and CDR2 as SMNVEV (reference sequence). CDR3 in DNA: TGTGCCAGCCGATGGACAGGGGCGAACACTGAAGCTTTCTTT. Its translation: CASRWTGANTEAFF.

The chain recombines TRBV6-5 with TRBJ2-1, with a possible D match to TRBD1 (5 bases). The length of the CDR3 is 15 residues. Germline V lookup: CDR1 MNHEY, CDR2 SVGAGI. V shed 0 bases and J shed 4 bases, with 10 bases lying between them. CDR3 DNA sequence: TGTGCCAGCAGTTACTCTTTCGACAGTTACAATGAGCAGTTCTTC. Protein: CASSYSFDSYNEQFF.

This clone came up once. This chain joins TRBV27 and TRBJ1-3; D perhaps matches TRBD1 (5 bases). Between the trimmed V and J ends, which lost 4 bases and 8 bases, there was a span of 18 bases. Germline-derived CDR1 and CDR2 are MNHEY and SMNVEV (reference sequence). The CDR3 length is 15 residues. CDR3 DNA sequence: TGTGCCAGCAGTTATTGCCAGGTAAAAGGGGACACCATATATTTT. Protein sequence: CASSYCQVKGDTIYF.

The chain has TRBV7-3 and TRBJ2-5; 9 bases map to TRBD2. Germline assignment: CDR1 SGHTA and CDR2 FQGTGA. J gave up 2 bases and V 5 bases, and 6 bases lay outside the gene matches. The CDR3 extends over 15 amino acids. CDR3 sequence reads: CASSQTSGAQETQYF. The CDR3 nucleotides are TGTGCCAGCAGCCAGACTAGCGGAGCACAAGAGACCCAGTACTTC.

The J gene is TRBJ2-1, the V gene TRBV10-1; 9 nucleotides agree with TRBD2. The CDR3 is 17 amino acids. Per the germline V gene, CDR1 is WNHNN and CDR2 is SYGVQD (reference sequence). With V trimmed by 0 bases and J by 4 bases, 7 bases remained unmatched. Here the CDR3 reads CASSESAGGPGYNEQFF. DNA for the CDR3: TGCGCCAGCAGTGAGTCGGCGGGGGGGCCCGGATACAATGAGCAGTTCTTC.

The chain couples TRBV5-5 to TRBJ1-4; no definite D call. V was shortened by 1 base and J by 5 bases, with 9 bases between the two germline ends. This CDR3 has 14 amino acids. Germline CDR1 and CDR2: SGHKS and YYEKEE (reference sequence). CDR3 sequence reads: CASSLNGANEKLFF. DNA of the CDR3: TGTGCCAGCAGCTTGAACGGAGCAAATGAAAAACTGTTTTTT.

The chain is built from TRBV2 and TRBJ2-2; possibly TRBD1 for D (6 bases). The CDR3 has 14 amino acids. Germline V lookup: CDR1 SNHLY, CDR2 FYNNEI. The germline V and J ends were trimmed by 6 bases and 7 bases, with 15 bases remaining between them. This CDR3 reads CASSVQGSGGELFF. CDR3 sequence (DNA): TGTGCCAGCAGCGTACAGGGCTCAGGCGGGGAGCTGTTTTTT.

The V and J genes are TRBV6-5 and TRBJ2-7, with D perhaps TRBD1 (6 bases). Germline loops: CDR1 MNHEY, CDR2 SVGAGI. Trimming left V 7 bases short and J 2 bases short, with 15 bases between. This CDR3 contains 14 residues. The CDR3 DNA reads as TGTGCCAGCACAAGGGGGAAGGTGACCTACGAGCAGTACTTC. It translates to CASTRGKVTYEQYF.

The V gene is TRBV5-6, the J gene TRBJ1-3; D is uncertain. Germline CDR1 SGHDT, CDR2 YYEEEE. The CDR3 extends over 14 amino acids. The V gene lost 2 bases and the J gene lost 4 bases, with 10 bases spanning the gap. The CDR3 nucleotides read TGTGCCAGCAGCTTAGGATGGCGGGGAAACACCATATATTTT. It codes for CASSLGWRGNTIYF.

This clone occurred once. This rearrangement joins TRBV2 to TRBJ1-4; no clear D. The CDR3 consists of 12 residues. Trimming took off 3 bases at V and 9 bases at J, with 8 bases between the two ends. Germline V lookup: CDR1 SNHLY, CDR2 FYNNEI. CDR3 bases: TGTGCCAGCAGTGACCCCTTGCAAAAACTGTTTTTT. This gives the protein CASSDPLQKLFF.

This clone came up once. The gene calls are TRBV11-2 and TRBJ2-7, with no clear D. Trimming stripped 3 bases from V and 3 bases from J, with 6 bases between. Germline CDR1 and CDR2: SGHAT and FQNNGV. The CDR3 is 12 residues long. CDR3 in amino acids: CASSLRGYEQYF. CDR3 nucleotide sequence: TGTGCCAGCAGCTTGAGAGGCTACGAGCAGTACTTC. Full variable domain (outside the CDR3, taken from reference TRBV11-2 and TRBJ2-7): EAGVAQSPRYKIIEKRQSVAFWCNPISGHATLYWYQQILGQGPKLLIQFQNNGVVDDSQLPKDRFSAERLKGVDSTLKIQPAKLEDSAVYLCASSLRGYEQYFGPGTRLTVT.

The chain uses TRBV10-3 and TRBJ1-1, with a tentative D call TRBD1 (5 bases). The germline V and J ends were trimmed by 5 bases and 0 bases, with 10 bases remaining between them. Germline V gives CDR1 ENHRY, CDR2 SYGVKD. This CDR3 region has 14 residues. This chain's CDR3 is CAISLRQMNTEAFF. The CDR3 nucleotides read TGTGCCATCAGTTTGCGACAGATGAACACTGAAGCTTTCTTT.

CDR3: CASSSFTGSGNTIYF. CDR3 sequence (DNA): TGTGCCAGCAGCTCCTTTACAGGTTCTGGAAACACCATATATTTT. The rearrangement links TRBV7-2 to TRBJ1-3; TRBD1 might be the D (5 bases). There are 15 residues in the CDR3. CDR1 is SGHTA, CDR2 FQGNSA, per germline. V lost 4 bases to trimming and J lost 1 base, with 11 bases between them. Using reference TRBV7-2 and TRBJ1-3 for the parts outside the CDR3, the full variable domain is GAGVSQSPSNKVTEKGKDVELRCDPISGHTALYWYRQSLGQGLEFLIYFQGNSAPDKSGLPSDRFSAERTGGSVSTLTIQRTQQEDSAVYLCASSSFTGSGNTIYFGEGSWLTVV.

This chain connects TRBV6-5 to TRBJ1-5; D is uncertain. The CDR3 is made up of 15 amino acids. Germline V gene data show CDR1 as MNHEY and CDR2 as SVGAGI. V was pared by 5 bases and J by 3 bases, with 14 bases between. The CDR3 sequence is CASSQLGQDNQPQHF. The CDR3 bases are TGTGCCAGCAGTCAACTCGGGCAGGACAATCAGCCCCAGCATTTT.

This chain uses TRBV6-5 with TRBJ2-7, with a possible D match to TRBD2 (5 bases). V was cut by 0 bases and J by 1 base, with 10 bases left in between. The CDR3 consists of 15 residues. Germline V lookup: CDR1 MNHEY, CDR2 SVGAGI. The CDR3 loop reads CASSYSRVRSYEQYF. The CDR3 bases are TGTGCCAGCAGTTACTCGAGGGTAAGGTCCTACGAGCAGTACTTC.

This clone showed up just a few times. The genes are TRBV28 and TRBJ1-2; TRBD1 matches at 8 bases. The CDR3 is 12 residues long. V lost 11 bases, J lost 6 bases, and 8 bases stayed unmatched. Germline-derived CDR1 and CDR2 are MDHEN and SYDVKM. DNA of the CDR3: TGTGCCTCCAGGGGGCAGGTCGATGGCTACACCTTC. Its translation is CASRGQVDGYTF.

The sample holds one count of this clone. The chain couples TRBV11-3 to TRBJ2-1; 9 bases are shared with TRBD2. The J segment lost 8 bases and the V segment lost 5 bases, leaving 19 bases of the junction unmatched. This CDR3 is built from 18 residues. Germline V gene lookup returns CDR1 SGHNT and CDR2 YENEEA. The CDR3 region has the DNA TGTGCCAGCAGCCAGAAAGGCCTCAGCGGGGGGACCGGTTATGAGCAGTTCTTC. The encoded protein is CASSQKGLSGGTGYEQFF.

This chain joins TRBV19 and TRBJ1-2, with a tentative D call TRBD1 (5 bases). The length of the CDR3 is 15 residues. Trimming removed 4 bases at V and 2 bases at J, with 14 bases between. Germline lookup yields CDR1 LNHDA and CDR2 SQIVND (reference sequence). The CDR3 here is CASSTQGRSNYGYTF. In DNA, the CDR3 is TGTGCCAGTAGTACGCAGGGAAGGTCCAACTATGGCTACACCTTC. Based on the CDR3 plus reference TRBV19 and TRBJ1-2, the full variable domain is DGGITQSPKYLFRKEGQNVTLSCEQNLNHDAMYWYRQDPGQGLRLIYYSQIVNDFQKGDIAEGYSVSREKKESFPLTVTSAQKNPTAFYLCASSTQGRSNYGYTFGSGTRLTVV.

This chain joins TRBV30 and TRBJ2-4; no reliable D call. CDR1 and CDR2 (germline): GTSNPN, SVGIG (reference sequence). Trimming shortened V by 2 bases and J by 6 bases, and 8 bases separated the two germline ends. The CDR3 sequence is 12 residues long. CDR3 protein: CAWSPIGNIQYF. CDR3 in DNA: TGTGCCTGGAGTCCAATCGGAAACATTCAGTACTTC.

This chain connects TRBV11-2 to TRBJ2-7, with TRBD2 matching 9 bases. The germline V gene has CDR1 SGHAT and CDR2 FQNNGV. The CDR3 length is 17 residues. V lost 6 bases and J lost 5; bases outside the gene matches: 17. DNA of the CDR3: TGTGCCAGCAGGCAACCGGGACTAGCTGGTTCGGGGCACGAGCAGTACTTC. Protein: CASRQPGLAGSGHEQYF.

This chain uses TRBV30 with TRBJ1-4; D might be TRBD1 (5 bases). Trimming took off 5 bases at V and 8 bases at J, with 18 bases between the two ends. The CDR3 loop spans 14 amino acids. In germline, CDR1 is GTSNPN, CDR2 SVGIG (reference sequence). CDR3 bases: TGTGCCTGGGCCGCCGTTGGGGGGAGAGAAAAACTGTTTTTT. Translating it yields CAWAAVGGREKLFF.

The V and J genes are TRBV11-2 and TRBJ2-1; unclear D gene. Germline lookup yields CDR1 SGHAT and CDR2 FQNNGV. This CDR3 has 13 residues. V lost 3 bases to trimming and J lost 7 bases, with 10 bases between them. The CDR3 here is CASSFLIGNEQFF. DNA of the CDR3: TGTGCCAGCAGCTTCCTGATCGGGAATGAGCAGTTCTTC.

The chain carries TRBV5-8 and TRBJ2-3; D is unresolved. The CDR3 is made up of 11 amino acids. CDR1 is SGHTS and CDR2 is YDEGEE in the germline V gene. V lost 5 bases to trimming and J lost 6 bases, with 7 bases between them. CDR3 nucleotide sequence: TGTGCCAGCAGAATGGAGGATACGCAGTATTTT. Its translation: CASRMEDTQYF.

The chain carries TRBV7-2 and TRBJ1-2; D gene ambiguous. The germline gives CDR1 SGHTA, CDR2 FQGNSA. The CDR3 covers 13 residues. V lost 5 bases and J 5 bases, leaving 12 bases between the germline ends. CDR3 nucleotides: TGTGCCAGCAGCGCCCAAGTCGGGTATGGCTACACCTTC. It encodes CASSAQVGYGYTF.

In this sample, this clone turned up a few times. This chain links TRBV5-1 with TRBJ1-2; D ambiguous. V lost 0 bases and J lost 0, with 6 bases in between. Germline lookup yields CDR1 SGHRS and CDR2 YFSETQ. This CDR3 has 14 amino acids. In DNA form, the CDR3 reads TGCGCCAGCAGCTTGGACGCTACTAACTATGGCTACACCTTC. It yields the protein CASSLDATNYGYTF.

This clone was seen more than once but under ten times. The chain combines TRBV4-1 with TRBJ2-1; TRBD2 agrees at 9 bases. V lost 0 bases and J lost 9; bases outside the gene matches: 6. The CDR3 extends over 15 amino acids. Germline V CDR1 and CDR2: MGHRA, YSYEKL. DNA of the CDR3: TGCGCCAGCAGCCAAGAACTAGCGGGCTCAGGTGAGCAGTTCTTC. Amino acid sequence: CASSQELAGSGEQFF.